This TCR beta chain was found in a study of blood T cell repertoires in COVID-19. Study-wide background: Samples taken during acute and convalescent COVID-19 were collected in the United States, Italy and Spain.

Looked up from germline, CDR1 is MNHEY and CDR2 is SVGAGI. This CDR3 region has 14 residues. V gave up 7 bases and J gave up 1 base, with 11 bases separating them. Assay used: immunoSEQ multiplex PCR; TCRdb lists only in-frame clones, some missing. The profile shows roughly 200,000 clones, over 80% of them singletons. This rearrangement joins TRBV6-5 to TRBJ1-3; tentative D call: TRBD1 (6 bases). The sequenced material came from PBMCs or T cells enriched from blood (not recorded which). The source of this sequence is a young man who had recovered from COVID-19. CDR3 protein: CASMGGRSGNTIYF. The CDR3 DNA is TGTGCCAGCATGGGGGGGCGTTCTGGAAACACCATATATTTT.